The rows below give T cell receptor beta chains drawn from one sample of a study of memory CD4+ T cells and cytomegalovirus serostatus. The method was immunoSEQ multiplex PCR; TCRdb's version includes in-frame clones alone and lacks a portion of them. The profile shows approximately 63,000 clones, over 60% of them singletons. The sequenced material came from memory CD4+ T cells from blood. Source of these receptors: an adult in good health and CMV-seronegative. Some clones in this sample may be carry-over from other donors' samples. Both conserved end residues are part of each CDR3. A D gene is named only where the DNA matches it firmly. Clone size is shown for a subset of rows, as once, few, many or a class of expanded clone.

d_gene: -; j_gene: TRBJ1-1; abundance: -; v_gene: TRBV12-2; CDR3nt: TGTGCAAGTCGCGCTCCGGGACAGTACACTGAAGCTTTCTTT; CDR3aa: CASRAPGQYTEAFF
d_gene: TRBD2; j_gene: TRBJ2-3; abundance: -; v_gene: TRBV19; CDR3nt: TGTGCCAGTAGTATGGGGCTAGCGGGTGGAGATACGCAGTATTTT; CDR3aa: CASSMGLAGGDTQYF
d_gene: -; j_gene: TRBJ2-7; abundance: once; v_gene: TRBV21-1; CDR3nt: TGTGCCAGCAGCAGTCCGACAGGGGGCTTTCCGTACGAGCAGTACTTC; CDR3aa: CASSSPTGGFPYEQYF
d_gene: -; j_gene: TRBJ1-5; abundance: -; v_gene: TRBV30; CDR3nt: TGTGCCTGGAGTGTACCCGGCCTTCAGCCCCAGCATTTT; CDR3aa: CAWSVPGLQPQHF
d_gene: -; j_gene: TRBJ1-2; abundance: once; v_gene: TRBV2; CDR3nt: TGTGCCAGCGCGGTGGAACAGAACTATGGCTACACCTTC; CDR3aa: CASAVEQNYGYTF
d_gene: TRBD1; j_gene: TRBJ2-5; abundance: -; v_gene: TRBV2; CDR3nt: TGTGCCAGCAGTGAATATTCGTCCTTCGGGACAGGGGTACCAGAGACCCAGTACTTC; CDR3aa: CASSEYSSFGTGVPETQYF
d_gene: -; j_gene: TRBJ1-1; abundance: once; v_gene: TRBV11-2; CDR3nt: TGTGCCAGCAGCTTAGTCTTAGCGAACACTGAAGCTTTCTTT; CDR3aa: CASSLVLANTEAFF
d_gene: -; j_gene: TRBJ2-3; abundance: -; v_gene: TRBV6-1; CDR3nt: TGTGCCAGCACGGTATCTTGGAGAGATACGCAGTATTTT; CDR3aa: CASTVSWRDTQYF
d_gene: -; j_gene: TRBJ1-2; abundance: once; v_gene: TRBV2; CDR3nt: TGTGCCAGCAGCGACGGACAGTCCGCCCGGAACTATGGCTACACCTTC; CDR3aa: CASSDGQSARNYGYTF
d_gene: TRBD1; j_gene: TRBJ1-4; abundance: -; v_gene: TRBV18; CDR3nt: TGTGCCAGCTCGCCACGACAGGGAGAAGATGAAAAACTGTTTTTT; CDR3aa: CASSPRQGEDEKLFF
d_gene: -; j_gene: TRBJ1-2; abundance: -; v_gene: TRBV29-1; CDR3nt: TGCAGCGTTGAAGATCGGTTTGCCGGGATTTTCGGTGGTGGCTACACCTTC; CDR3aa: CSVEDRFAGIFGGGYTF
d_gene: TRBD1; j_gene: TRBJ2-5; abundance: few; v_gene: TRBV7-2; CDR3nt: TGTGCCAGCAGGGGAATGAGGGGGCCCGGAGAGACCCAGTACTTC; CDR3aa: CASRGMRGPGETQYF
d_gene: TRBD1; j_gene: TRBJ2-4; abundance: few; v_gene: TRBV19; CDR3nt: TGTGCCAGCAGGGGGGCCAAAAACATTCAGTACTTC; CDR3aa: CASRGAKNIQYF
d_gene: TRBD2; j_gene: TRBJ2-7; abundance: -; v_gene: TRBV6-6; CDR3nt: TGTGCCAGCAGCCCTACGGGGGGGTTTCTTTACGAGCAGTACTTC; CDR3aa: CASSPTGGFLYEQYF
d_gene: TRBD2; j_gene: TRBJ2-7; abundance: -; v_gene: TRBV4-2; CDR3nt: TGTGCCAGCAGCCAAGTAAAAGCGGGGGGGAATAGTGGGGAGCAGTACTTC; CDR3aa: CASSQVKAGGNSGEQYF
d_gene: -; j_gene: TRBJ2-1; abundance: -; v_gene: TRBV28; CDR3nt: TGTGCCAGCAGTTTCAAAGTGTTGGATGAGCAGTTCTTC; CDR3aa: CASSFKVLDEQFF
d_gene: TRBD2; j_gene: TRBJ2-7; abundance: -; v_gene: TRBV4-1; CDR3nt: TGCGCCAGCAGCCACCAAGGACTAGCGACAAACTACGAGCAGTACTTC; CDR3aa: CASSHQGLATNYEQYF
d_gene: -; j_gene: TRBJ1-2; abundance: -; v_gene: TRBV27; CDR3nt: TGTGCCAGCAGACCAGGGGAAAACAGGGTAGGACAGACAAGCTACACCTTC; CDR3aa: CASRPGENRVGQTSYTF
d_gene: -; j_gene: TRBJ1-1; abundance: few; v_gene: TRBV7-2; CDR3nt: TGTGCCAGCAGCTTAGATGGCAGTAACACTGAAGCTTTCTTT; CDR3aa: CASSLDGSNTEAFF
d_gene: -; j_gene: TRBJ1-2; abundance: -; v_gene: TRBV7-8; CDR3nt: TGTGCCAGCAGCTTAGAAGGCAGACACTATGGCTACACCTTC; CDR3aa: CASSLEGRHYGYTF
d_gene: TRBD2; j_gene: TRBJ2-3; abundance: -; v_gene: TRBV9; CDR3nt: TGTGCCAGCAGCTACGGCGTGGCTAGCGGACACAATACGCAGTATTTT; CDR3aa: CASSYGVASGHNTQYF
d_gene: TRBD2; j_gene: TRBJ2-5; abundance: -; v_gene: TRBV7-2; CDR3nt: TGTGCCAGCAGCTTGGGGGGGACGCAAGAGACCCAGTACTTC; CDR3aa: CASSLGGTQETQYF
d_gene: TRBD1; j_gene: TRBJ1-2; abundance: -; v_gene: TRBV7-2; CDR3nt: TGTGCCAGCAGCTTCGGACAGGGTCCCGGCGGCTACACCTTC; CDR3aa: CASSFGQGPGGYTF
d_gene: -; j_gene: TRBJ2-3; abundance: -; v_gene: TRBV5-5; CDR3nt: TGTGCCAGCAGCCCACAAACAGGGAAAGATACGCAGTATTTT; CDR3aa: CASSPQTGKDTQYF
d_gene: -; j_gene: TRBJ1-2; abundance: -; v_gene: TRBV10-3; CDR3nt: TGTGCCATCAGTGAGTTGATCGGGACCCGAAGGTACTATGGCTACACCTTC; CDR3aa: CAISELIGTRRYYGYTF
d_gene: -; j_gene: TRBJ1-4; abundance: -; v_gene: TRBV14; CDR3nt: TGTGCCAGCAGCCGGGCAACTAATGAAAAACTGTTTTTT; CDR3aa: CASSRATNEKLFF
d_gene: -; j_gene: TRBJ1-4; abundance: once; v_gene: TRBV7-2; CDR3nt: TGTGCCAGCAGCCCCTACGCAGGGTCTAATGAAAAACTGTTTTTT; CDR3aa: CASSPYAGSNEKLFF
d_gene: -; j_gene: TRBJ2-7; abundance: -; v_gene: TRBV6-6; CDR3nt: TGTGCCAGCAGCCCGAGGTTCGGGGATGAGCAGTACTTC; CDR3aa: CASSPRFGDEQYF
d_gene: -; j_gene: TRBJ1-4; abundance: -; v_gene: TRBV9; CDR3nt: TGTGCCAGCAGCCCCGGGGGGACAAATGAAAAACTGTTTTTT; CDR3aa: CASSPGGTNEKLFF
d_gene: -; j_gene: TRBJ2-1; abundance: once; v_gene: TRBV30; CDR3nt: TGTGCCTGGAGTGTAGTACTTAACTACAATGAGCAGTTCTTC; CDR3aa: CAWSVVLNYNEQFF
d_gene: TRBD2; j_gene: TRBJ2-7; abundance: -; v_gene: TRBV30; CDR3nt: TGTGCCTGGAGTGGACGACTAGCGGGGGGGCCGAAGGACGAGCAGTACTTC; CDR3aa: CAWSGRLAGGPKDEQYF
d_gene: -; j_gene: TRBJ1-2; abundance: once; v_gene: TRBV7-2; CDR3nt: TGTGCCAGCAGCTTACGGGTATTTGGAGGCTACACCTTC; CDR3aa: CASSLRVFGGYTF
d_gene: -; j_gene: TRBJ2-3; abundance: -; v_gene: TRBV5-1; CDR3nt: TGCGCCAGCAGCCGAGCCGACAGGACAGACACAGATACGCAGTATTTT; CDR3aa: CASSRADRTDTDTQYF
d_gene: -; j_gene: TRBJ2-7; abundance: -; v_gene: TRBV5-1; CDR3nt: TGCGCCAGCAGCTTGGGCCAGAGGAGCTCCTACGAGCAGTACTTC; CDR3aa: CASSLGQRSSYEQYF
d_gene: -; j_gene: TRBJ2-5; abundance: -; v_gene: TRBV6-6; CDR3nt: TGTGCCAGCAGTTGGGCGGGAGAGACCCAGTACTTC; CDR3aa: CASSWAGETQYF
d_gene: -; j_gene: TRBJ1-1; abundance: few; v_gene: TRBV9; CDR3nt: TGTGCCAGCAGCGTAAGACAGGCCAACACTGAAGCTTTCTTT; CDR3aa: CASSVRQANTEAFF
d_gene: -; j_gene: TRBJ2-3; abundance: -; v_gene: TRBV18; CDR3nt: TGTGCCAGCTCACCACGAGGGACCAAGGATACGCAGTATTTT; CDR3aa: CASSPRGTKDTQYF
d_gene: TRBD1; j_gene: TRBJ2-5; abundance: once; v_gene: TRBV7-9; CDR3nt: TGTGCCAGCCGGAAGGGACAGGGGGCTCGGGAGACCCAGTACTTC; CDR3aa: CASRKGQGARETQYF
d_gene: -; j_gene: TRBJ1-3; abundance: -; v_gene: TRBV7-2; CDR3nt: TGTGCCAGCAGCCAGGGACGCAAGAACTCTGGAAACACCATATATTTT; CDR3aa: CASSQGRKNSGNTIYF
d_gene: -; j_gene: TRBJ1-1; abundance: -; v_gene: TRBV4-1; CDR3nt: TGCGCCAGCAGCCAAGGTTTTCTGCGGGGGGGAGGAACTGAAGCTTTCTTT; CDR3aa: CASSQGFLRGGGTEAFF
d_gene: TRBD1; j_gene: TRBJ1-1; abundance: -; v_gene: TRBV13; CDR3nt: TGTGCCAGCAGCTTAAGGAGGGGGCTACTTGCCCGGAACACTGAAGCTTTCTTT; CDR3aa: CASSLRRGLLARNTEAFF
d_gene: -; j_gene: TRBJ1-3; abundance: -; v_gene: TRBV30; CDR3nt: TGTGCCTTTCAGGGCTCTGGAAACACCATATATTTT; CDR3aa: CAFQGSGNTIYF
d_gene: TRBD1; j_gene: TRBJ1-5; abundance: few; v_gene: TRBV27; CDR3nt: TGTGCCAGCAGGACAGGGGAGCAGCCCCAGCATTTT; CDR3aa: CASRTGEQPQHF
d_gene: -; j_gene: TRBJ1-5; abundance: -; v_gene: TRBV7-9; CDR3nt: TGTGCCAGCAGCGACGGTTTCAATCAGCCCCAGCATTTT; CDR3aa: CASSDGFNQPQHF